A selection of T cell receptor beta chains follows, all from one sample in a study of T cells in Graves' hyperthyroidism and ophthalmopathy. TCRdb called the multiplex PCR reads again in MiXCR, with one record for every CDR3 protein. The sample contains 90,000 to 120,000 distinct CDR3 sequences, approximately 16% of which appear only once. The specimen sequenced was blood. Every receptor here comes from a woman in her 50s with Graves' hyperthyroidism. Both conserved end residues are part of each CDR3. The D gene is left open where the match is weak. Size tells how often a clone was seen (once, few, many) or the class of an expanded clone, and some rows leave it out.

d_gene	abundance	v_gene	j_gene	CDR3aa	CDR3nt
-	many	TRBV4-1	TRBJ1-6	CASSQDRWNSPLHF	TGCGCCAGCAGCCAAGACAGGTGGAATTCACCCCTCCACTTT
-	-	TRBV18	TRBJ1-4	CASSERQKNEKLFF	TGTGCCAGCTCGGAGAGACAGAAGAATGAAAAACTGTTTTTT
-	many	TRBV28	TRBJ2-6	CASSVTGSGANVLTF	TGTGCCAGCAGTGTCACAGGCTCTGGGGCCAACGTCCTGACTTTC
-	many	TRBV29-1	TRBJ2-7	CSVERGGEQYF	TGCAGCGTTGAGAGGGGTGGAGAGCAGTACTTC
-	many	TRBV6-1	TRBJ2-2	CASSDSTGPNTGELFF	TGTGCCAGCAGTGACTCGACGGGCCCGAACACCGGGGAGCTGTTTTTT
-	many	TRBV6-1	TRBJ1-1	CASSNKPMNTEAFF	TGTGCCAGCAGCAATAAACCGATGAACACTGAAGCTTTCTTT
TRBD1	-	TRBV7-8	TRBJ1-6	CASSFLGGTSPLHF	TGTGCCAGCAGCTTCTTAGGGGGCACTTCACCCCTCCACTTT
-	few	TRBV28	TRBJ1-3	CASSTSWESGNTIYF	TGTGCCAGCAGTACGTCCTGGGAGTCTGGAAACACCATATATTTT
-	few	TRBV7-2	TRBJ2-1	CASSFTRDNEQFF	TGTGCCAGCAGCTTTACTAGGGACAATGAGCAGTTCTTC
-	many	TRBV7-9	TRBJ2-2	CASSPFTWTANTGELFF	TGTGCCAGCAGCCCTTTTACCTGGACGGCGAACACCGGGGAGCTGTTTTTT
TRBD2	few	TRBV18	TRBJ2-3	CASSPGGLAGLGDTQYF	TGTGCCAGCTCACCAGGGGGCCTAGCGGGACTAGGAGATACGCAGTATTTT
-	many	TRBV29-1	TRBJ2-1	CSVEAGVGGYNEQFF	TGCAGCGTTGAGGCCGGGGTGGGAGGATACAATGAGCAGTTCTTC
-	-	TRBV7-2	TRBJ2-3	CASSYQFRTDTQYF	TGTGCCAGCAGCTACCAGTTCCGCACAGATACGCAGTATTTT
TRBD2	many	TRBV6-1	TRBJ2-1	CASRGREMSEQFF	TGTGCCAGCAGAGGGCGGGAGATGAGTGAGCAGTTCTTC
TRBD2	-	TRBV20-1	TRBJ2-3	CSARRAGEGTDTQYF	TGCAGTGCTAGGAGGGCGGGAGAGGGTACAGATACGCAGTATTTT
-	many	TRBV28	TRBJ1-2	CASSRGGTSPAGGYTF	TGTGCCAGCAGTCGGGGGGGGACGTCGCCAGCGGGAGGCTACACCTTC
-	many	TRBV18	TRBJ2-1	CASSPLAPLLNRYNEQFF	TGTGCCAGCTCACCACTCGCGCCCCTTCTTAATCGCTACAATGAGCAGTTCTTC
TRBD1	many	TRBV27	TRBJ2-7	CASSLWTGEFYEQYF	TGTGCCAGCAGTTTATGGACAGGGGAATTCTACGAGCAGTACTTC
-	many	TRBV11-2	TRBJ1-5	CASSLDLLQPQHF	TGTGCCAGCAGCTTAGATCTCCTTCAGCCCCAGCATTTT
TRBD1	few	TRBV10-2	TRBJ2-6	CATRQGSGANVLTF	TGCGCCACCAGACAGGGTTCTGGGGCCAACGTCCTGACTTTC
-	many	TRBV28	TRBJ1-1	CASTLGQWKINEAFF	TGTGCCAGCACCCTGGGACAATGGAAGATCAATGAAGCTTTCTTT
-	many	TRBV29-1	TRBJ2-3	CSVSATTQADTQYF	TGCAGCGTATCAGCTACGACACAGGCAGATACGCAGTATTTT
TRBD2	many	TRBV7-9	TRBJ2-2	CASSPLAGTNTGELFF	TGTGCCAGCAGCCCTCTAGCGGGGACGAACACCGGGGAGCTGTTTTTT
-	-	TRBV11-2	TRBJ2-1	CASSSRFDEQFF	TGTGCCAGCAGCTCTAGGTTCGATGAGCAGTTCTTC
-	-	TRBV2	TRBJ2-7	CASSELVGSSYEQYF	TGTGCCAGCAGTGAACTGGTCGGGAGCTCCTACGAGCAGTACTTC